This entry concerns a single T cell receptor beta chain. Its target is unknown. This sample stems from a study of T cells in localized non-small cell lung cancer. Study results and caveats: Adjacent lung tissue had a median about 60 of the top 100 clones found in the tumor.

The CDR3 is 16 amino acids. V trimming: 6 bases; J trimming: 3 bases; junction bases outside the gene matches: 5. CDR1 and CDR2 from the germline V gene are LGHNT and FRNRAP. Measured with immunoSEQ multiplex PCR; TCRdb has only the in-frame clones, and not every one. Among around 20,000 clones, about nine tenths were seen once, and the ten largest hold 2.5% to 3%. This rearrangement joins TRBV12-5 to TRBJ2-3; 14 nucleotides match TRBD2. The receptor comes from a woman aged 35-75 years with stage I lung adenocarcinoma. Here the sequenced sample was peripheral blood, taken before any cancer treatment. This CDR3 reads CASGETSGRETDTQYF. Written as DNA, the CDR3 is TGTGCTAGTGGGGAGACTAGCGGGAGGGAGACAGATACGCAGTATTTT.